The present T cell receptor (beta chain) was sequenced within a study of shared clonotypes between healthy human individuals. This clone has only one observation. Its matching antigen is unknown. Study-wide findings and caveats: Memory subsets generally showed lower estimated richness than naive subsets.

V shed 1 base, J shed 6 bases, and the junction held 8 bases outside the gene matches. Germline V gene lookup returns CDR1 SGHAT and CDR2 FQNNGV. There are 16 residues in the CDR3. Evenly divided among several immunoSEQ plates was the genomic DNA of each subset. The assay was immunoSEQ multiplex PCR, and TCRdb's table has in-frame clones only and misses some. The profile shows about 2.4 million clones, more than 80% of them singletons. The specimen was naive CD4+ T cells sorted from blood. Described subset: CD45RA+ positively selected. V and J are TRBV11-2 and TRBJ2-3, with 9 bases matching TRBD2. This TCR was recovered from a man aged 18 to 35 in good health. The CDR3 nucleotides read TGTGCCAGCAGCTTAGCCCTAGCGGGGTATTGGGATACGCAGTATTTT. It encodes CASSLALAGYWDTQYF.